This T cell receptor beta chain was identified during a study of T-cell memory formation after mild COVID-19. For the study at large: Largely donor-specific TCR clusters were found. Study-level results: Researchers report contracting CD4+ clones mostly in CM and EM, with CD8+ clones in EMRA. A second wave expanding day 15 to 37 was CD4+-biased; contracting clones were balanced.

Comment on this clonotype: Antigen specificity is unknown.

TCRdb passed the 5' RACE reads through MiXCR, listing each CDR3 protein once. The sample lists about 290,000 distinct CDR3 sequences, approximately 19% occurring once. Germline V gives CDR1 MNHEY, CDR2 SMNVEV (reference sequence). The CDR3 has 15 amino acids. With 1 base removed from V and 2 bases from J, the gap between germline ends came to 11 bases. This receptor was identified in a man in his late teens or twenties who had mild COVID-19 (a few samples of this study predate the infection). Cell type and time point are not known. Material for sequencing was PBMCs or a T cell subset sorted from them (not recorded which). The chain links TRBV27 to TRBJ1-2; D gene unclear. The CDR3 DNA reads as TGTGCCAGCAGTTTATGGGGTGGCGGGAACTATGGCTACACCTTC. It encodes CASSLWGGGNYGYTF.